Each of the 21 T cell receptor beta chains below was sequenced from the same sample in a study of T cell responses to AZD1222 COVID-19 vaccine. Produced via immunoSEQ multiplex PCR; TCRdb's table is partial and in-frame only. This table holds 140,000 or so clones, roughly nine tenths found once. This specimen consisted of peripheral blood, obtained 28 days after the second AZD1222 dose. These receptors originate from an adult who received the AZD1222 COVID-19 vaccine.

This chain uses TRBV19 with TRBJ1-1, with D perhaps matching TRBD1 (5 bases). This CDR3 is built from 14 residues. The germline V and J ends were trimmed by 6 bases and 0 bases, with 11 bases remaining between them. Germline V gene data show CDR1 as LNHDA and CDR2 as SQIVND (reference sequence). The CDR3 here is CASRGWGMNTEAFF. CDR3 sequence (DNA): TGTGCCAGTAGAGGATGGGGGATGAACACTGAAGCTTTCTTT.

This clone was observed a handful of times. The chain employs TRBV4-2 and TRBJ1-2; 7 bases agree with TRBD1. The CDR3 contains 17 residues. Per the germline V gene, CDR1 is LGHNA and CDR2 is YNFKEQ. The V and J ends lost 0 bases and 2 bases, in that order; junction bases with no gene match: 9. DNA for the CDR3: TGTGCCAGCAGCCAAGAACGGGTCGGCAGGGGGAACTATGGCTACACCTTC. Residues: CASSQERVGRGNYGYTF.

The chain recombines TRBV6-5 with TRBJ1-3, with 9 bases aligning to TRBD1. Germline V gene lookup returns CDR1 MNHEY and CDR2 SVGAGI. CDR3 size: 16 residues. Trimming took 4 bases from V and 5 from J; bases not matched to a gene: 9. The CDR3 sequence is CASSLEQGAKRNTIYF. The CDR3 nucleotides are TGTGCCAGCAGTTTAGAACAGGGGGCGAAGAGAAACACCATATATTTT.

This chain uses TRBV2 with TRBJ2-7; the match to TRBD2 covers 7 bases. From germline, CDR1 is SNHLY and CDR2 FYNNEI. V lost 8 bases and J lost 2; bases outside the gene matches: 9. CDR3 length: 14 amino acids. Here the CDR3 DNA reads TGTGCCAGCGGGGGGGGACTCACCGCCTACGAGCAGTACTTC. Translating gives CASGGGLTAYEQYF.

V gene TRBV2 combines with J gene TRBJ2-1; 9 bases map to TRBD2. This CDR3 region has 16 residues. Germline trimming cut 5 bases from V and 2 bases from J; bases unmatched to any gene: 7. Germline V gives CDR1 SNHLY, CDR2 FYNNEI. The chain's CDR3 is CASSSLAGGPYNEQFF. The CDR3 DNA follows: TGTGCCAGCAGTTCCCTGGCGGGAGGGCCCTACAATGAGCAGTTCTTC. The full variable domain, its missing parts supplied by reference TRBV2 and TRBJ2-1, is EPEVTQTPSHQVTQMGQEVILRCVPISNHLYFYWYRQILGQKVEFLVSFYNNEISEKSEIFDDQFSVERPDGSNFTLKIRSTKLEDSAMYFCASSSLAGGPYNEQFFGPGTRLTVL.

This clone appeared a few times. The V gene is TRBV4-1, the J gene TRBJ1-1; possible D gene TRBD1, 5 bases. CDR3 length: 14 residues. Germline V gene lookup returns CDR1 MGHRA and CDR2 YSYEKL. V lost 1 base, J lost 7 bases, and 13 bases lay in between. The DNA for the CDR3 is TGCGCCAGCAGCCAAGGGGCAGGGCTGGGTGAAGCTTTCTTT. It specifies CASSQGAGLGEAFF.

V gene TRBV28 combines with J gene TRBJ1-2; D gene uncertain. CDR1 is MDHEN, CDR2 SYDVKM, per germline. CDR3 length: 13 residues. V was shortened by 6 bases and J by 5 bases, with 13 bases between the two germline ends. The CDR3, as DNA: TGTGCCAGCAGCGAGAGAAGGAATTATGGCTACACCTTC. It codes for CASSERRNYGYTF.

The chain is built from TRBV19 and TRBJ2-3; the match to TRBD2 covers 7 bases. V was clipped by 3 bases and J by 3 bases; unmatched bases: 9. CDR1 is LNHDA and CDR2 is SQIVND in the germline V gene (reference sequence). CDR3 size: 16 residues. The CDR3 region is CASSIPGGVGTDTQYF. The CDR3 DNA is TGTGCCAGTAGTATCCCGGGGGGTGTGGGTACAGATACGCAGTATTTT. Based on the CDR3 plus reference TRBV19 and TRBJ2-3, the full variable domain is DGGITQSPKYLFRKEGQNVTLSCEQNLNHDAMYWYRQDPGQGLRLIYYSQIVNDFQKGDIAEGYSVSREKKESFPLTVTSAQKNPTAFYLCASSIPGGVGTDTQYFGPGTRLTVL.

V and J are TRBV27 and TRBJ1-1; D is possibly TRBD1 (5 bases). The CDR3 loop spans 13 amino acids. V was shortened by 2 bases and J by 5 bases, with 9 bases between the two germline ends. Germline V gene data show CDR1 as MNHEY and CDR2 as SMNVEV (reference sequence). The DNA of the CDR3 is TGTGCCAGCAGTTTAAGGGGAGGGACTGAAGCTTTCTTT. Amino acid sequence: CASSLRGGTEAFF.

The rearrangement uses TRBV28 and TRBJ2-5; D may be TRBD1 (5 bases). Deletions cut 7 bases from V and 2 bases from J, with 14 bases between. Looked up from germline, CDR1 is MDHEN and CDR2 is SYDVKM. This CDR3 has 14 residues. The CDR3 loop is CASTLRQGQETQYF. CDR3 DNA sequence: TGTGCCAGCACCCTACGCCAGGGACAAGAGACCCAGTACTTC.

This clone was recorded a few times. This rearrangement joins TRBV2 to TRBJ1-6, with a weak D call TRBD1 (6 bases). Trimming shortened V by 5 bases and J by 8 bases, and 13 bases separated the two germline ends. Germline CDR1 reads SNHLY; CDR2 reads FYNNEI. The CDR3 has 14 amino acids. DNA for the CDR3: TGTGCCAGCAGTTTACAGGGAACGGATTCACCCCTCCACTTT. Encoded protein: CASSLQGTDSPLHF. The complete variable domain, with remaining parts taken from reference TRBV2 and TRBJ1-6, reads EPEVTQTPSHQVTQMGQEVILRCVPISNHLYFYWYRQILGQKVEFLVSFYNNEISEKSEIFDDQFSVERPDGSNFTLKIRSTKLEDSAMYFCASSLQGTDSPLHFGNGTRLTVT.

The CDR3 bases are TGTGCCAGCTCACCAGGGTTCGGATGGGGGAACACTGAAGCTTTCTTT. It yields the protein CASSPGFGWGNTEAFF. V usage is TRBV18 and J usage is TRBJ1-1; D gene uncertain. Between the trimmed V and J ends, which lost 2 bases and 1 base, there was a span of 14 bases. The CDR3 length is 16 residues. The V gene's germline CDR1 is KGHSH and CDR2 LQKENI.

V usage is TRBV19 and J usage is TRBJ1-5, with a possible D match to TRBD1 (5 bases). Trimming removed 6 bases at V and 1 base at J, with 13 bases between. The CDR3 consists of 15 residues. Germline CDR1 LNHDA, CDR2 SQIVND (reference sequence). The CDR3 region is CASSPQGMSNQPQHF. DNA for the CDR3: TGTGCCAGTAGCCCCCAGGGAATGAGCAATCAGCCCCAGCATTTT. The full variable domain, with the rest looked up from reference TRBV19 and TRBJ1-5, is DGGITQSPKYLFRKEGQNVTLSCEQNLNHDAMYWYRQDPGQGLRLIYYSQIVNDFQKGDIAEGYSVSREKKESFPLTVTSAQKNPTAFYLCASSPQGMSNQPQHFGDGTRLSIL.

CDR3 sequence reads: CASSFDRAGSKNIQYF. CDR3 coding DNA: TGTGCCAGCAGCTTCGACAGGGCGGGGTCCAAAAACATTCAGTACTTC. The rearrangement uses TRBV28 and TRBJ2-4; tentatively, D is TRBD1 (7 bases). CDR1 and CDR2 from the germline V gene are MDHEN and SYDVKM. The CDR3 is 16 residues long. Trimming shortened V by 6 bases and J by 2 bases, and 17 bases separated the two germline ends.

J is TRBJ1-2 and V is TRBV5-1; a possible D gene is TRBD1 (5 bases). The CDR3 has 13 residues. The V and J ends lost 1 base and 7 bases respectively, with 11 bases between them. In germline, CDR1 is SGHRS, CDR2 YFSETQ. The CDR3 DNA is TGCGCCAGCAGCTTGCGCAGGCAGGGTGGCTACACCTTC. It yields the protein CASSLRRQGGYTF.

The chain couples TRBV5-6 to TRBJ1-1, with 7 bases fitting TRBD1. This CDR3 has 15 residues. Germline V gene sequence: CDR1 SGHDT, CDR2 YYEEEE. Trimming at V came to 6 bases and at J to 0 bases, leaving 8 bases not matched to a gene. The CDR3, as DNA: TGTGCCAGCACTACGACAGACAGGGTGAACACTGAAGCTTTCTTT. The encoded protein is CASTTTDRVNTEAFF.

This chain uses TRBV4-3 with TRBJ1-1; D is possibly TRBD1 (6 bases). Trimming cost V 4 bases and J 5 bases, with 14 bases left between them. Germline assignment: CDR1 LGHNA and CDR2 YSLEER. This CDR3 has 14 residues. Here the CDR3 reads CASSRGVGGTEAFF. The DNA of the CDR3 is TGCGCCAGCAGCCGCGGGGTAGGGGGTACTGAAGCTTTCTTT.

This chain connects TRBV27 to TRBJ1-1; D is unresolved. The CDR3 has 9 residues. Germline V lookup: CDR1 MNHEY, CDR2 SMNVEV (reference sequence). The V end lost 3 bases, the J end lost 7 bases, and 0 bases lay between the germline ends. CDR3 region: CASSFEAFF. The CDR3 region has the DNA TGTGCCAGCAGTTTTGAAGCTTTCTTT.

CDR3 sequence reads: CASSRTLGNTIYF. CDR3 DNA: TGTGCCAGCAGTAGGACACTCGGAAACACCATATATTTT. The V and J genes are TRBV6-5 and TRBJ1-3; TRBD1 might be the D (5 bases). CDR3 length: 13 amino acids. Germline loops: CDR1 MNHEY, CDR2 SVGAGI. V lost 5 bases to trimming and J lost 4 bases, with 9 bases between them.

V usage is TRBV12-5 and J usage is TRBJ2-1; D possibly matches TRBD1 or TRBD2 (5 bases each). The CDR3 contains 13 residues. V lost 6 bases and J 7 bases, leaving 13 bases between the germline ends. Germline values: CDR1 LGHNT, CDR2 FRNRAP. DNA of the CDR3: TGTGCTAGTGGCGCCGATGAGGGGAATGAGCAGTTCTTC. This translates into CASGADEGNEQFF.

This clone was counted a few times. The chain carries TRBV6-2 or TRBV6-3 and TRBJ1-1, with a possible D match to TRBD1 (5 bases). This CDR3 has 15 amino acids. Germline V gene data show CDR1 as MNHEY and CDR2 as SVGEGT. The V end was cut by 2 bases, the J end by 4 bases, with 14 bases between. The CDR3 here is CASSYRQGGSTEAFF. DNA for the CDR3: TGTGCCAGCAGTTACCGTCAGGGAGGGAGCACTGAAGCTTTCTTT.